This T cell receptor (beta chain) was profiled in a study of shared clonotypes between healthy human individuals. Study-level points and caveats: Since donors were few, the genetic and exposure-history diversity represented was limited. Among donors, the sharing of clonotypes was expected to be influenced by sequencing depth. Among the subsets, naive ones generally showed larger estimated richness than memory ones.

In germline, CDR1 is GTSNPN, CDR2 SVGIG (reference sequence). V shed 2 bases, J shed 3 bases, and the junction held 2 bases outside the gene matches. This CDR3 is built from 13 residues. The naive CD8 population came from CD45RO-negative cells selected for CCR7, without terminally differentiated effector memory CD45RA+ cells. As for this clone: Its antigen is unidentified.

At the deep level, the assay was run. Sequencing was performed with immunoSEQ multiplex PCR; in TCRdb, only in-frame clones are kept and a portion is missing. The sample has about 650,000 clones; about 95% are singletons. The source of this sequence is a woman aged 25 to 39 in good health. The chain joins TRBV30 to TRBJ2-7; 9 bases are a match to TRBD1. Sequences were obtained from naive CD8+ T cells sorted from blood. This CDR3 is CAWSLTGGYEQYF. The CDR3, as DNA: TGTGCCTGGAGTTTGACAGGGGGCTACGAGCAGTACTTC.